Listed below are T cell receptor beta chains from one sample, sequenced in a study of T-cell reconstitution after alpha-beta-depleted transplantation in children. MiXCR was run by TCRdb on the PCR reads, yielding one entry per CDR3 protein. The sample consists of about 980,000 distinct CDR3 sequences, roughly 31% of them appearing once. The specimen comprised PBMCs, mostly from graft donor cells, sampled 360 days after TCRalphabeta/CD19-depleted stem cell transplant. Receptors originate from a boy under two years old who had a stem cell transplant for SCID, so the T cells may come from the graft donor. CDR3s include the opening cysteine and the closing phenylalanine or tryptophan. The order of the fields is CDR3 DNA, CDR3 protein, V gene, D gene, clone size, J gene. A D gene is named only where the DNA matches it firmly. Size values are once, few and many counts, or a class for expanded clones, and some rows have none.

CDR3 DNA: TGTGCCAGCAGTTTAAGGGCAGGGGAAACCCCGGGGGGGCGGGATGAGCAGTTCTTC; CDR3 protein: CASSLRAGETPGGRDEQFF; V gene: TRBV28; D gene: TRBD2; clone size: -; J gene: TRBJ2-1
CDR3 DNA: TGTGCCAGCAGTTTCGGGACAGGGTACCTTGAGCAGTTCTTC; CDR3 protein: CASSFGTGYLEQFF; V gene: TRBV12-3/TRBV12-4; D gene: TRBD1; clone size: few; J gene: TRBJ2-1
CDR3 DNA: TGTGCCAGCAGCTTAGCCCCCCGGACAGGTCTGGGTTACAATGAGCAGTTCTTC; CDR3 protein: CASSLAPRTGLGYNEQFF; V gene: TRBV11-1; D gene: TRBD1; clone size: few; J gene: TRBJ2-1
CDR3 DNA: TGTGCCAGCAGCCGTACAGGGAGGTGGTTCTTC; CDR3 protein: CASSRTGRWFF; V gene: TRBV6-5; D gene: -; clone size: -; J gene: TRBJ2-1
CDR3 DNA: TGTGCCAGCTCACCCTACCCTCCGGGACAGGGAACAGATTCGCAGTATTTT; CDR3 protein: CASSPYPPGQGTDSQYF; V gene: TRBV18; D gene: TRBD1; clone size: -; J gene: TRBJ2-3
CDR3 DNA: TGTGCCACCAGTTCCCCCAAGGGGGCGCAGGATATAGAGACCCAGTACTTC; CDR3 protein: CATSSPKGAQDIETQYF; V gene: TRBV24-1; D gene: TRBD1; clone size: -; J gene: TRBJ2-5
CDR3 DNA: TGTGCCAGCCTCCGTCGGGACCGCCGTATCTCTGGAAACACCATATATTTT; CDR3 protein: CASLRRDRRISGNTIYF; V gene: TRBV12-3/TRBV12-4; D gene: -; clone size: -; J gene: TRBJ1-3
CDR3 DNA: TGCGCCAGCAGCTTGGGGGCAGGGTGGGGAGATGAGCAGTTCTTC; CDR3 protein: CASSLGAGWGDEQFF; V gene: TRBV5-1; D gene: -; clone size: few; J gene: TRBJ2-1
CDR3 DNA: TGTGCCAGCAGTTTACTAGGCACGAATTTGGTCCACGAGCAGTACTTC; CDR3 protein: CASSLLGTNLVHEQYF; V gene: TRBV12-3/TRBV12-4; D gene: -; clone size: -; J gene: TRBJ2-7
CDR3 DNA: TGTGCCAGCAGTTTCGAGGGGGTGCGCCAGCATTTT; CDR3 protein: CASSFEGVRQHF; V gene: TRBV12-3/TRBV12-4; D gene: -; clone size: -; J gene: TRBJ1-5
CDR3 DNA: TGCGCCAGCAGCTTGGCCTCGGGCAGGAAGAACTATGGCTACACCTTC; CDR3 protein: CASSLASGRKNYGYTF; V gene: TRBV5-1; D gene: -; clone size: few; J gene: TRBJ1-2
CDR3 DNA: TGTGCCAGCAGCGTAGAGGACAGGGGGAACACTGAAGCTTTCTTT; CDR3 protein: CASSVEDRGNTEAFF; V gene: TRBV9; D gene: TRBD1; clone size: few; J gene: TRBJ1-1
CDR3 DNA: TGCGCCAGCAGCTTCGTCGACAGGGTCACCTACGAGCAGTACTTC; CDR3 protein: CASSFVDRVTYEQYF; V gene: TRBV5-1; D gene: TRBD1; clone size: -; J gene: TRBJ2-7
CDR3 DNA: TGCAGCGTTGAACCGCCGGGACAGGGCGTTTATGGCTACACCTTC; CDR3 protein: CSVEPPGQGVYGYTF; V gene: TRBV29-1; D gene: TRBD1; clone size: -; J gene: TRBJ1-2
CDR3 DNA: TGTGCCAGCAGCCAAGATCCTGGGAGCTCCTATAATTCACCCCTCCACTTT; CDR3 protein: CASSQDPGSSYNSPLHF; V gene: TRBV4-2; D gene: -; clone size: -; J gene: TRBJ1-6
CDR3 DNA: TGCGCCAGCAGCCTCGGACCTTTCCAAGAGACCCAGTACTTC; CDR3 protein: CASSLGPFQETQYF; V gene: TRBV4-1; D gene: -; clone size: -; J gene: TRBJ2-5
CDR3 DNA: TGTGCCAGCAGTTATGAGGGTCGAAAAGGGACGTCCTACGAGCAGTACTTC; CDR3 protein: CASSYEGRKGTSYEQYF; V gene: TRBV6-2/TRBV6-3; D gene: -; clone size: -; J gene: TRBJ2-7
CDR3 DNA: TGTGCCAGCAGTCCCCCGGGACCCAGGAGTGGGGATGAGCAGTTCTTC; CDR3 protein: CASSPPGPRSGDEQFF; V gene: TRBV12-3/TRBV12-4; D gene: -; clone size: -; J gene: TRBJ2-1
CDR3 DNA: TGTGCCAGCAGCCCGTCAGGATTGGGCTATGGCTACACCTTC; CDR3 protein: CASSPSGLGYGYTF; V gene: TRBV7-3; D gene: -; clone size: few; J gene: TRBJ1-2
CDR3 DNA: TGTGCCAGCAGCTTTGTAGCGGGGGGGCGGTACGAGCAGTACTTC; CDR3 protein: CASSFVAGGRYEQYF; V gene: TRBV7-2; D gene: TRBD2; clone size: few; J gene: TRBJ2-7
CDR3 DNA: TGCAGTGCTAGAGAGAAGGGGGTCTATGATGAAAAACTGTTTTTT; CDR3 protein: CSAREKGVYDEKLFF; V gene: TRBV20-1; D gene: -; clone size: few; J gene: TRBJ1-4
CDR3 DNA: TGTGCCAGCAGTTTTGGGCAGACTCGCCCTGAGCAGTACTTC; CDR3 protein: CASSFGQTRPEQYF; V gene: TRBV12-3/TRBV12-4; D gene: -; clone size: -; J gene: TRBJ2-7
CDR3 DNA: TGTGCCAGCACCAGTCCCCCAGAAGAGACCCAGTACTTC; CDR3 protein: CASTSPPEETQYF; V gene: TRBV9; D gene: -; clone size: -; J gene: TRBJ2-5
CDR3 DNA: TGTGCCAGCAGTCCCGTTCTTGGGAACACTGAAGCTTTCTTT; CDR3 protein: CASSPVLGNTEAFF; V gene: TRBV12-3/TRBV12-4; D gene: -; clone size: few; J gene: TRBJ1-1
CDR3 DNA: TGCAGTGCTAGAGCGAGCGGGGGGCGCAATGAGCAGTTCTTC; CDR3 protein: CSARASGGRNEQFF; V gene: TRBV20-1; D gene: TRBD2; clone size: many; J gene: TRBJ2-1
CDR3 DNA: TGTGCCAGCAGTTCGGCTAGTTGGACCGGGGAGCTGTTTTTT; CDR3 protein: CASSSASWTGELFF; V gene: TRBV12-3/TRBV12-4; D gene: -; clone size: -; J gene: TRBJ2-2
CDR3 DNA: TGCGCCAGCAGCCAACCCTTGCTAGGCAGGAATGAGCAGTTCTTC; CDR3 protein: CASSQPLLGRNEQFF; V gene: TRBV4-1; D gene: -; clone size: many; J gene: TRBJ2-1
CDR3 DNA: TGTGCCAGCAGTCCAGAGTTGGCCACTGAAGCTTTCTTT; CDR3 protein: CASSPELATEAFF; V gene: TRBV12-3/TRBV12-4; D gene: -; clone size: -; J gene: TRBJ1-1
CDR3 DNA: TGTGCCAGCAGCCCCCAGAAGGGGGCCGAGCAGTACTTC; CDR3 protein: CASSPQKGAEQYF; V gene: TRBV3-1; D gene: TRBD1; clone size: -; J gene: TRBJ2-7
CDR3 DNA: TGTGCCAGTAGTCTGGCAGGGCGAGGTGGCACTGAAGCTTTCTTT; CDR3 protein: CASSLAGRGGTEAFF; V gene: TRBV19; D gene: -; clone size: -; J gene: TRBJ1-1
CDR3 DNA: TGCAGTGCGAGGAGGTCCAGGGGCGAGCAGTACTTC; CDR3 protein: CSARRSRGEQYF; V gene: TRBV20-1; D gene: -; clone size: -; J gene: TRBJ2-7
CDR3 DNA: TGCAGTGCTGGGCGGGGTTCGGGCGAGACCCAGTACTTC; CDR3 protein: CSAGRGSGETQYF; V gene: TRBV20-1; D gene: -; clone size: few; J gene: TRBJ2-5
CDR3 DNA: TGTGCCAGCAGCCCTCGGGTGAACCCTCACAATGAGCAGTTCTTC; CDR3 protein: CASSPRVNPHNEQFF; V gene: TRBV9; D gene: -; clone size: few; J gene: TRBJ2-1
CDR3 DNA: TGTGCCAGCAGCGACTTGGGACTAGCGGGGGGGAACACAGATACGCAGTATTTT; CDR3 protein: CASSDLGLAGGNTDTQYF; V gene: TRBV2; D gene: TRBD2; clone size: -; J gene: TRBJ2-3
CDR3 DNA: TGCAGTGCTAGAGATTATAGCGGGGTTAACACCGGGGAGCTGTTTTTT; CDR3 protein: CSARDYSGVNTGELFF; V gene: TRBV20-1; D gene: TRBD2; clone size: -; J gene: TRBJ2-2
CDR3 DNA: TGTGCCAGCAGTTACTCTACGGGGGGCCTCAGCACAGATACGCAGTATTTT; CDR3 protein: CASSYSTGGLSTDTQYF; V gene: TRBV6-2/TRBV6-3; D gene: -; clone size: few; J gene: TRBJ2-3
CDR3 DNA: TGTGCCAGCAGCCCCGGGACAGGGGATACCATTCAGTACTTC; CDR3 protein: CASSPGTGDTIQYF; V gene: TRBV6-1; D gene: TRBD1; clone size: -; J gene: TRBJ2-4
CDR3 DNA: TGTGCCAGCAGTTACGGCACTTTTAGCGCAGATACGCAGTATTTT; CDR3 protein: CASSYGTFSADTQYF; V gene: TRBV6-5; D gene: -; clone size: few; J gene: TRBJ2-3
CDR3 DNA: TGTGCCAGCAGTGAATGGAAAGAAAACAATGAGCAGTTCTTC; CDR3 protein: CASSEWKENNEQFF; V gene: TRBV25-1; D gene: -; clone size: -; J gene: TRBJ2-1
CDR3 DNA: TGTGCCAGCAGCCCCCTGACCCCCAATGAGCAGTTCTTC; CDR3 protein: CASSPLTPNEQFF; V gene: TRBV7-3; D gene: -; clone size: -; J gene: TRBJ2-1
CDR3 DNA: TGCAGTGCCATGGACGGGATAAGCACAGATACGCAGTATTTT; CDR3 protein: CSAMDGISTDTQYF; V gene: TRBV20-1; D gene: -; clone size: once; J gene: TRBJ2-3
CDR3 DNA: TGTGCCACCAGCTGGGCCGGGACACCGAATGAAAAACTGTTTTTT; CDR3 protein: CATSWAGTPNEKLFF; V gene: TRBV15; D gene: -; clone size: -; J gene: TRBJ1-4
CDR3 DNA: TGTGCCAGCAGCTTACCGGCTCCGGTCTCTGAAGCTTTCTTT; CDR3 protein: CASSLPAPVSEAFF; V gene: TRBV7-9; D gene: -; clone size: -; J gene: TRBJ1-1
CDR3 DNA: TGCGCCAGCAGCAACCGGGACAGCCATGAAAAACTGTTTTTT; CDR3 protein: CASSNRDSHEKLFF; V gene: TRBV5-1; D gene: TRBD1; clone size: -; J gene: TRBJ1-4
CDR3 DNA: TGTGCCAGCTCCCAGGACAGGGGATTGATGAACACTGAAGCTTTCTTT; CDR3 protein: CASSQDRGLMNTEAFF; V gene: TRBV28; D gene: TRBD1; clone size: -; J gene: TRBJ1-1
CDR3 DNA: TGTGCCAGCAGCGTGGGGGTCGAAGAGACCCAGTACTTC; CDR3 protein: CASSVGVEETQYF; V gene: TRBV9; D gene: -; clone size: -; J gene: TRBJ2-5
CDR3 DNA: TGTGCCAGCAGCTTAGACAGGGTAGCCCAAGAGACCCAGTACTTC; CDR3 protein: CASSLDRVAQETQYF; V gene: TRBV7-9; D gene: -; clone size: -; J gene: TRBJ2-5
CDR3 DNA: TGCGCCAGCAGCTTCCCCCAAGCGGGACTAGCGGGGGGATTCAACACCGGGGAGCTGTTTTTT; CDR3 protein: CASSFPQAGLAGGFNTGELFF; V gene: TRBV4-1; D gene: TRBD2; clone size: once; J gene: TRBJ2-2
CDR3 DNA: TGTGCCAGCAGCCCACCCCTCCGACTAGGTCGCTACGAGCAGTACTTC; CDR3 protein: CASSPPLRLGRYEQYF; V gene: TRBV11-2; D gene: -; clone size: -; J gene: TRBJ2-7
CDR3 DNA: TGTGCCAGCTTACCGGACAGAGGCGGGGAGACCCAGTACTTC; CDR3 protein: CASLPDRGGETQYF; V gene: TRBV18; D gene: -; clone size: -; J gene: TRBJ2-5
CDR3 DNA: TGCAGCGCCGGACTAGGCCGAGAGACCCAGTACTTC; CDR3 protein: CSAGLGRETQYF; V gene: TRBV29-1; D gene: TRBD2; clone size: few; J gene: TRBJ2-5
CDR3 DNA: TGCAGTGCTAGACCGCGGGGGCGCGGAGATACGCAGTATTTT; CDR3 protein: CSARPRGRGDTQYF; V gene: TRBV20-1; D gene: -; clone size: -; J gene: TRBJ2-3
CDR3 DNA: TGCGGAGGGAAGAGGAACACTGAAGCTTTCTTT; CDR3 protein: CGGKRNTEAFF; V gene: TRBV29-1; D gene: -; clone size: few; J gene: TRBJ1-1
CDR3 DNA: TGTGCCAGCAGTTTTCGGAGAGGCACCGGGGAGCTGTTTTTT; CDR3 protein: CASSFRRGTGELFF; V gene: TRBV12-3/TRBV12-4; D gene: -; clone size: -; J gene: TRBJ2-2
CDR3 DNA: TGTGCCAGCAGCTTGCGGGGGGGAATCGATGAGCAGTTCTTC; CDR3 protein: CASSLRGGIDEQFF; V gene: TRBV7-6; D gene: TRBD2; clone size: -; J gene: TRBJ2-1
CDR3 DNA: TGTGCCAGCAGCTTGGGGGACAGGTTCGGGAATGAGCAGTTCTTC; CDR3 protein: CASSLGDRFGNEQFF; V gene: TRBV7-7; D gene: TRBD1; clone size: -; J gene: TRBJ2-1
CDR3 DNA: TGTGCCAGCAGTGTGGGGGGGGAGGGGGAGACCCAGTACTTC; CDR3 protein: CASSVGGEGETQYF; V gene: TRBV2; D gene: TRBD2; clone size: few; J gene: TRBJ2-5
CDR3 DNA: TGCGCCAGCCGCGGGACAGCGAACACTGAAGCTTTCTTT; CDR3 protein: CASRGTANTEAFF; V gene: TRBV5-1; D gene: TRBD1; clone size: many; J gene: TRBJ1-1
CDR3 DNA: TGTGCCAGCAGCCTATACCGACAGGGGGTCGGAGAGCAGTTCTTC; CDR3 protein: CASSLYRQGVGEQFF; V gene: TRBV7-8; D gene: TRBD1; clone size: -; J gene: TRBJ2-1